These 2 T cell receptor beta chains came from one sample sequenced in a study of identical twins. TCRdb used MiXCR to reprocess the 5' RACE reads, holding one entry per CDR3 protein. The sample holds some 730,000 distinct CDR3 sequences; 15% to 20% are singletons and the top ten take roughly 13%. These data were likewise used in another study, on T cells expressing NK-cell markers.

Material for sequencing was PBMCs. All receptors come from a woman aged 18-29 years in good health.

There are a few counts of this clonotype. This chain's CDR3 is CASRPGGQLNSPLHF. CDR3 bases: TGTGCCAGCAGGCCGGGCGGACAGCTAAATTCACCCCTCCACTTT. The chain links TRBV6-1 to TRBJ1-6; D perhaps matches TRBD1 (6 bases). Germline lookup yields CDR1 MNHNS and CDR2 SASEGT. Trimming removed 6 bases at V and 7 bases at J, with 16 bases between. The CDR3 covers 15 residues.

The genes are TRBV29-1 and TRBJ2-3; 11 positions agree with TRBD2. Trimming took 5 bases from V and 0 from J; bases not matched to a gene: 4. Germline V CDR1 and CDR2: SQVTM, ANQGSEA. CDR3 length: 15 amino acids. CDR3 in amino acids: CSVLGTSGSTDTQYF. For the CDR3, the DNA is TGCAGCGTTCTCGGGACTAGCGGCAGCACAGATACGCAGTATTTT.